Below are 11 T cell receptor beta chains sequenced from a single sample in a study of shared clonotypes between healthy human individuals. TCRdb keeps only in-frame clones here, not all; method: immunoSEQ multiplex PCR. The table shows around 600,000 clones, with roughly 97% occurring only once. The sequencing sample was made of naive CD4+ T cells sorted from blood. The subset: CD45RA+ positively selected. These receptors originate from a woman in her twenties or thirties in good health.

The chain links TRBV7-2 to TRBJ1-1; the D is unclear. Trimming removed 1 base from V and 0 bases from J, with 3 bases in between. The CDR3 length is 13 residues. CDR1 SGHTA and CDR2 FQGNSA come from the germline V gene. CDR3 in DNA: TGTGCCAGCAGCTTAGTGTTGAACACTGAAGCTTTCTTT. Its protein product is CASSLVLNTEAFF.

The V gene is TRBV28, the J gene TRBJ2-7; D is unclear. Germline V gives CDR1 MDHEN, CDR2 SYDVKM. V was shortened by 5 bases and J by 2 bases, with 13 bases between the two germline ends. The CDR3 is made up of 14 amino acids. The CDR3 bases are TGTGCCAGCAGTCCTCCGACCCCGGCCTACGAGCAGTACTTC. Amino acid sequence: CASSPPTPAYEQYF.

This chain connects TRBV29-1 to TRBJ1-2, with 7 bases aligning to TRBD1. The CDR3 is made up of 12 amino acids. CDR1 SQVTM and CDR2 ANQGSEA come from the germline V gene. After removal of 4 bases from V and 9 bases from J, the junction contained 8 bases not matched to a gene. The CDR3 spells CSVGPRGDSYTF. In DNA form, the CDR3 reads TGCAGCGTTGGCCCCAGGGGGGATAGCTACACCTTC.

This sequence joins TRBV28 and TRBJ2-7, with D hard to call. From germline, CDR1 is MDHEN and CDR2 SYDVKM. V lost 6 bases and J 0 bases, leaving 9 bases between the germline ends. The CDR3 loop spans 13 amino acids. The CDR3 reads CASRAASSYEQYF. The CDR3 DNA is TGTGCCAGCAGGGCAGCGAGCTCCTACGAGCAGTACTTC.

V and J are TRBV2 and TRBJ2-2, with D perhaps matching TRBD1 (6 bases). The CDR3 consists of 15 residues. V gave up 3 bases and J gave up 0 bases, with 8 bases separating them. From germline, CDR1 is SNHLY and CDR2 FYNNEI. The CDR3 loop is CASSDQGPNTGELFF. The CDR3 DNA is TGTGCCAGCAGTGATCAGGGGCCGAACACCGGGGAGCTGTTTTTT.

This clone was recorded only once. The chain combines TRBV5-1 with TRBJ2-5, with D possibly matching TRBD1 (6 bases). Germline V gene sequence: CDR1 SGHRS, CDR2 YFSETQ. The CDR3 is 13 residues long. The germline V and J ends were trimmed by 2 bases and 2 bases, with 7 bases remaining between them. In DNA form, the CDR3 reads TGCGCCAGCAGCTTCGACAGGCAAGAGACCCAGTACTTC. Translated: CASSFDRQETQYF.

The chain is built from TRBV6-6 and TRBJ2-7; 12 nucleotides match TRBD1. From germline, CDR1 is MNHNY and CDR2 SVGAGI (reference sequence). V trimming: 5 bases; J trimming: 4 bases; junction bases outside the gene matches: 6. The CDR3 is 15 amino acids. The CDR3: CASSHPGQGAYEQYF. The DNA for the CDR3 is TGTGCCAGCAGTCACCCGGGACAGGGGGCGTACGAGCAGTACTTC.

The chain combines TRBV12-5 with TRBJ1-1; D is undetermined. The CDR3 sequence is 13 residues long. The V end was cut by 1 base, the J end by 1 base, with 4 bases between. The germline CDR1 and CDR2 sequences are LGHNT and FRNRAP. The CDR3 DNA reads TGTGCTAGTGGTTTGGAGCCGAACACTGAAGCTTTCTTT. Encoded protein: CASGLEPNTEAFF. Drawing the rest from reference TRBV12-5 and TRBJ1-1, the complete variable domain is DARVTQTPRHKVTEMGQEVTMRCQPILGHNTVFWYRQTMMQGLELLAYFRNRAPLDDSGMPKDRFSAEMPDATLATLKIQPSEPRDSAVYFCASGLEPNTEAFFGQGTRLTVV.

This chain links TRBV27 with TRBJ2-1; D ambiguous. The germline V and J ends were trimmed by 2 bases and 10 bases, with 6 bases remaining between them. This CDR3 has 11 amino acids. Germline loops: CDR1 MNHEY, CDR2 SMNVEV (reference sequence). In nucleotides, the CDR3 is TGTGCCAGCAGTTTAGGACGGGAGCAGTTCTTC. This gives the protein CASSLGREQFF.

CDR3 sequence (DNA): TGTGCCACCAGCAGAGATGTAGCGGGAGCTCCCGAGCAGTACTTC. Translated: CATSRDVAGAPEQYF. The chain is built from TRBV15 and TRBJ2-7; 9 nucleotides agree with TRBD2. The CDR3 loop spans 15 amino acids. Germline V lookup: CDR1 LNHNV, CDR2 YYDKDF (reference sequence). After removal of 0 bases from V and 6 bases from J, the junction contained 6 bases not matched to a gene.

The genes are TRBV27 and TRBJ1-2; D gene unclear. Germline CDR1 is MNHEY and CDR2 is SMNVEV (reference sequence). Trimming took 2 bases from V and 0 from J, leaving 7 bases between them. The CDR3 is 14 amino acids. The CDR3 region is CASSLHPANYGYTF. The CDR3 region has the DNA TGTGCCAGCAGTTTACACCCAGCTAACTATGGCTACACCTTC.